The 8 T cell receptor beta chains in this list originate from one sample, sequenced in a study of blood T cell repertoires in COVID-19 (TCRdb year 2020). The library relied on the immunoSEQ multiplex PCR assay. Sourced from immuneACCESS, this table was stored by TCRdb with only in-frame sequences that have V and J called. A share of the clones is absent; for the studies checked, an unresolved V gene accounts for under half, and the remainder has no known explanation. The sample table holds about 110,000 clones, of which approximately 88% were seen once. The ten largest clones take up roughly 4.3% of the sample. What was sequenced was peripheral blood. All receptors come from a human donor in a cohort sampled during active COVID-19.

The V call is TRBV4-2, the J call TRBJ2-3, with 7 bases identical to TRBD2. The CDR3 has 17 residues. V was clipped by 3 bases and J by 3 bases; unmatched bases: 12. Germline CDR1 LGHNA, CDR2 YNFKEQ. The CDR3 region has the DNA TGTGCCAGCAGCCATACTCCCCAGCGGGGCTGGACAGATACGCAGTATTTT. Its translation is CASSHTPQRGWTDTQYF.

The chain recombines TRBV6-5 with TRBJ1-1, with a tentative D call TRBD1 (5 bases). The CDR3 runs to 14 residues. The V gene lost 8 bases and the J gene lost 4 bases, with 17 bases spanning the gap. CDR1 and CDR2 from the germline V gene are MNHEY and SVGAGI. Here the CDR3 reads CASGRAARVTEAFF. The CDR3 DNA sequence: TGTGCCAGCGGCAGGGCGGCTAGGGTCACTGAAGCTTTCTTT.

J is TRBJ2-1 and V is TRBV19; tentatively, D is TRBD2 (5 bases). The germline V and J ends were trimmed by 3 bases and 6 bases, with 9 bases remaining between them. Germline CDR1 is LNHDA and CDR2 is SQIVND (reference sequence). The CDR3 length is 13 residues. The CDR3 spells CASSMDFLNEQFF. The CDR3 DNA sequence: TGTGCCAGTAGTATGGACTTCCTCAATGAGCAGTTCTTC.

Only one count was recorded for this clone. The gene calls are TRBV19 and TRBJ2-3; D gene uncertain. The CDR3 consists of 14 residues. V was pared by 4 bases and J by 0 bases, with 8 bases between. Looked up from germline, CDR1 is LNHDA and CDR2 is SQIVND (reference sequence). CDR3 in amino acids: CASSRAESTDTQYF. Here the CDR3 DNA reads TGTGCCAGTAGTAGGGCCGAGAGCACAGATACGCAGTATTTT.

The chain recombines TRBV5-1 with TRBJ2-3; 10 positions match TRBD2. The CDR3 spans 20 residues. CDR1 SGHRS and CDR2 YFSETQ come from the germline V gene. Trimming at V came to 7 bases and at J to 6 bases, leaving 26 bases not matched to a gene. The CDR3 spells CASDFSPSGSFISGGDTQYF. The CDR3 nucleotides are TGCGCCAGCGACTTTTCCCCTAGCGGGAGTTTTATCTCTGGTGGGGATACGCAGTATTTT.

This clone appeared once. V is TRBV18 and J is TRBJ2-2; D perhaps matches TRBD1 (6 bases). Trimming pared 2 bases from V and 2 bases from J, leaving 9 bases between. CDR3 length equals 15 residues. From germline, CDR1 is KGHSH and CDR2 LQKENI. The CDR3 protein is CASSPIGTNTGELFF. As DNA, the CDR3 is TGTGCCAGCTCACCAATTGGGACAAACACCGGGGAGCTGTTTTTT.

The chain has TRBV6-5 and TRBJ2-3, with D tentatively TRBD2 (6 bases). The CDR3 is made up of 15 amino acids. Trimming pared 2 bases from V and 0 bases from J, leaving 9 bases between. Germline CDR1 MNHEY, CDR2 SVGAGI. The CDR3: CASSYGGTSTDTQYF. The CDR3 coding sequence is TGTGCCAGCAGTTACGGCGGGACGAGCACAGATACGCAGTATTTT.

The V gene is TRBV3-1 (or the pseudogene TRBV3-2), the J gene TRBJ1-1; 7 bases align to TRBD1. Germline V lookup: CDR1 LGHDT, CDR2 YNNKEL (reference sequence). The V segment lost 1 base and the J segment 7 bases; nucleotides outside the gene matches: 6. This CDR3 has 14 residues. The CDR3 sequence is CASSQGDREREAFF. DNA for the CDR3: TGTGCCAGCAGCCAAGGGGACAGAGAGCGTGAAGCTTTCTTT.